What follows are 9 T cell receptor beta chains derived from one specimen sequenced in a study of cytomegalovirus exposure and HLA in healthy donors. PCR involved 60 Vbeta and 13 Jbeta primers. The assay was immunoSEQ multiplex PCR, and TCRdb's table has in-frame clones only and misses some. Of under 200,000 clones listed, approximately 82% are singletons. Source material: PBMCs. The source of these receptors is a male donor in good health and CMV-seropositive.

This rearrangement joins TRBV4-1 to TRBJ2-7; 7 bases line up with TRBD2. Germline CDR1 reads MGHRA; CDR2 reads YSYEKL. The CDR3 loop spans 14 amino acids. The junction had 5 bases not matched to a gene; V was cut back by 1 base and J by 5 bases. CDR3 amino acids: CASSQAGGRNEQYF. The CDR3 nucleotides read TGCGCCAGCAGCCAAGCGGGAGGTAGGAACGAGCAGTACTTC.

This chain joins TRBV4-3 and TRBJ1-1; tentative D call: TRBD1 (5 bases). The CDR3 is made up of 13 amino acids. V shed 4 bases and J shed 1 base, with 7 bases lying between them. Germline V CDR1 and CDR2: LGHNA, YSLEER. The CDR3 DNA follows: TGCGCCAGCAGCCGGCAGGGGAACACTGAAGCTTTCTTT. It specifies CASSRQGNTEAFF.

CDR3 nucleotide sequence: TGCGCCAGCAGCGCACAGGGGTCCACAGATACGCAGTATTTT. This encodes CASSAQGSTDTQYF. The V call is TRBV5-1, the J call TRBJ2-3, with TRBD1 matching over 7 bases. Germline V lookup: CDR1 SGHRS, CDR2 YFSETQ. The J segment lost 2 bases and the V segment lost 4 bases, leaving 4 bases of the junction unmatched. The CDR3 length is 14 residues.

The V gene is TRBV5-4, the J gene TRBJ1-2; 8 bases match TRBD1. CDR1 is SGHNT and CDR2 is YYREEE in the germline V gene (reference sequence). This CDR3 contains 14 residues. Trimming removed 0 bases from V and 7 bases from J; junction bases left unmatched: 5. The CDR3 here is CASSLGRGQIGYTF. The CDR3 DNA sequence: TGTGCCAGCAGCTTGGGCAGGGGGCAGATTGGCTACACCTTC.

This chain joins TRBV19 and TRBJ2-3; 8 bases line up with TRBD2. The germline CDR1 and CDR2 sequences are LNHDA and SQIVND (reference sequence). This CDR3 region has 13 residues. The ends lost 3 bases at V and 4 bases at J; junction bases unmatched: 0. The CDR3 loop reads CASSMGLADTQYF. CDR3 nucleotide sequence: TGTGCCAGTAGTATGGGACTAGCAGATACGCAGTATTTT.

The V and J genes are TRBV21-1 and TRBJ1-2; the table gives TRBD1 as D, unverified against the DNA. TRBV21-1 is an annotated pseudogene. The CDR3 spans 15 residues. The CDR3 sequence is CASSSRDPEPYGYTF. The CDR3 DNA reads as TGTGCCAGCAGCAGCAGGGATCCCGAACCCTATGGCTACACCTTC.

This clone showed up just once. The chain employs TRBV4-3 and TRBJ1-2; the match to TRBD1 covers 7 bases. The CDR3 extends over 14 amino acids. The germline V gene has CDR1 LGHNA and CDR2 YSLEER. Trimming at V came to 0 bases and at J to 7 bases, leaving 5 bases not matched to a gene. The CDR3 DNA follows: TGCGCCAGCAGCCAAGAACAGGGGTTACGTGGCTACACCTTC. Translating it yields CASSQEQGLRGYTF.

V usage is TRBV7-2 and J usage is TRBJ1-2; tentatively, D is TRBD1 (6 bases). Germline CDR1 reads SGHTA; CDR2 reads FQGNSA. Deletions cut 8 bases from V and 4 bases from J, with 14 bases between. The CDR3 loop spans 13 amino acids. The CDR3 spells CASRPGGFYGYTF. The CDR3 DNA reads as TGTGCCAGCCGTCCGGGGGGCTTCTATGGCTACACCTTC.

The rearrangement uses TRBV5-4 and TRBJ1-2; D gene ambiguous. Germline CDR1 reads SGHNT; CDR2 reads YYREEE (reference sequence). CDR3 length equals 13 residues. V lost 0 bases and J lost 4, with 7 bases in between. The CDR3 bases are TGTGCCAGCAGCTTGGAACAGTTCTATGGCTACACCTTC. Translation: CASSLEQFYGYTF.